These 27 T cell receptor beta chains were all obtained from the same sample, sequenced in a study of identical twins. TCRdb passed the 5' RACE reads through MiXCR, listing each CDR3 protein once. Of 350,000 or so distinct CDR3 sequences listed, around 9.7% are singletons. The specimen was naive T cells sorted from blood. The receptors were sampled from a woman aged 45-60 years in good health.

CDR3 loop: CASNLGQGILNQPQHF. CDR3 DNA: TGTGCCAGCAACCTAGGACAGGGGATCCTTAATCAGCCCCAGCATTTT. This rearrangement joins TRBV12-3 or TRBV12-4 to TRBJ1-5; 9 bases map to TRBD1. V was pared by 7 bases and J by 4 bases, with 11 bases of the junction left unmatched. The CDR3 spans 16 residues.

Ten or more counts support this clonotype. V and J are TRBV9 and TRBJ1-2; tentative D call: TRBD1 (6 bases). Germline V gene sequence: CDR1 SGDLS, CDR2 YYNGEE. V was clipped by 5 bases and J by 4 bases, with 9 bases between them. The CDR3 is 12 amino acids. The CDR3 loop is CASRQGSYGYTF. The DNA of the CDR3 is TGTGCCAGCAGACAGGGTTCCTATGGCTACACCTTC.

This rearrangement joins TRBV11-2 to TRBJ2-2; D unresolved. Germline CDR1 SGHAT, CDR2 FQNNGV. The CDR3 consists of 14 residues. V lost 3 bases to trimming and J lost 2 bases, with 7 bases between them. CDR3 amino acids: CASSFSRNTGELFF. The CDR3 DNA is TGTGCCAGCAGCTTTTCAAGAAACACCGGGGAGCTGTTTTTT.

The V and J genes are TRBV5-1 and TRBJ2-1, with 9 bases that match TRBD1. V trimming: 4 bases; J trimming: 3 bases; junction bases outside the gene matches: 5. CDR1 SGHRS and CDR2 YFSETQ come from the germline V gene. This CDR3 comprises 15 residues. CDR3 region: CASSVTGGYYNEQFF. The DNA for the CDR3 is TGCGCCAGCAGCGTGACAGGGGGATACTACAATGAGCAGTTCTTC.

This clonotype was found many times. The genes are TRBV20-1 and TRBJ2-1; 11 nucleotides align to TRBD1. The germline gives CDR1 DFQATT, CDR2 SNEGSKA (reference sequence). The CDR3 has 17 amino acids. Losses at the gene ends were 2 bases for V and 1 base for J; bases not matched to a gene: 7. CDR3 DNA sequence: TGCAGTGCTAGACGAGGGACAGGGGGATCATCCTACAATGAGCAGTTCTTC. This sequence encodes CSARRGTGGSSYNEQFF.

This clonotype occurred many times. The DNA of the CDR3 is TGCGCCAGCAGCTTGGCAGAGGGGCTTGATCTCACTGAAGCTTTCTTT. It specifies CASSLAEGLDLTEAFF. The chain uses TRBV5-1 and TRBJ1-1; the D gene is possibly TRBD1 (5 bases). Germline CDR1 is SGHRS and CDR2 is YFSETQ. Between the trimmed V and J ends, which lost 0 bases and 4 bases, there was a span of 16 bases. The length of the CDR3 is 16 residues.

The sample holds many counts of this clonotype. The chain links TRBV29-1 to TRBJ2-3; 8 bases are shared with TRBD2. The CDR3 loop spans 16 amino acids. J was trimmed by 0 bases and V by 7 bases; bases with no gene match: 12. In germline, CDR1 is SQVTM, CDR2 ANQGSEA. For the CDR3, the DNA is TGCAGCGCCCGACCTTGGATAGCGGGGAGCACAGATACGCAGTATTTT. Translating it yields CSARPWIAGSTDTQYF.

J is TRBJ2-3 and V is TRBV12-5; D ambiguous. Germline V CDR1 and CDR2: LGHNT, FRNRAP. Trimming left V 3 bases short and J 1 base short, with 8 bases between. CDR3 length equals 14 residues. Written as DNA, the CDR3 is TGTGCTAGTGGTTTTGGTTGGGGCACAGATACGCAGTATTTT. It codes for CASGFGWGTDTQYF. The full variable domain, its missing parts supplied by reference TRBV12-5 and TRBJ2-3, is DARVTQTPRHKVTEMGQEVTMRCQPILGHNTVFWYRQTMMQGLELLAYFRNRAPLDDSGMPKDRFSAEMPDATLATLKIQPSEPRDSAVYFCASGFGWGTDTQYFGPGTRLTVL.

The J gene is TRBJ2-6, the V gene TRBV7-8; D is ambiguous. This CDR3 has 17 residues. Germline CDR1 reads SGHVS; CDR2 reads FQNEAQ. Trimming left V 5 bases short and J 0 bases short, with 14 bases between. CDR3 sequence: CASSRFGANSGANVLTF. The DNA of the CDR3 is TGTGCCAGCAGCCGTTTCGGCGCAAACTCTGGGGCCAACGTCCTGACTTTC.

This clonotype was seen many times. The CDR3 spells CSASATRNTEAFF. The CDR3 nucleotides are TGCAGTGCATCCGCCACCCGGAACACTGAAGCTTTCTTT. This sequence joins TRBV20-1 and TRBJ1-1; D gene unclear. There are 13 residues in the CDR3. The ends were cut back, 6 bases at V and 1 base at J, with 12 bases in the middle. Looked up from germline, CDR1 is DFQATT and CDR2 is SNEGSKA (reference sequence).

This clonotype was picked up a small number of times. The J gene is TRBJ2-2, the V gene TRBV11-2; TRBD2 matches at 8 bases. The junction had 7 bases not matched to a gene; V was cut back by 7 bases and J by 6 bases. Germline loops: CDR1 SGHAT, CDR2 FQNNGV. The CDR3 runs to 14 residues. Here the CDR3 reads CASTQLAAPGELFF. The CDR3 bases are TGTGCCAGCACCCAACTAGCGGCCCCCGGGGAGCTGTTTTTT.

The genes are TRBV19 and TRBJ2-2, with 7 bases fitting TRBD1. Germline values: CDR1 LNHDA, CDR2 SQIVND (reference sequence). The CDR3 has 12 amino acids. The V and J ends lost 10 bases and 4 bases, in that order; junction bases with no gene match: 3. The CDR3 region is CATTGVTGELFF. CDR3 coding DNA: TGTGCCACAACAGGGGTCACCGGGGAGCTGTTTTTT.

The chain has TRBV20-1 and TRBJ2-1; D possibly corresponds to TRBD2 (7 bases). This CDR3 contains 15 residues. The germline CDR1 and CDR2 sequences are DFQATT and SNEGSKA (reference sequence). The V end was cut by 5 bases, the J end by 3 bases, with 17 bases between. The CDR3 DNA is TGCAGTGCTCCAAGGGGGGGGGCCTTCTACAATGAGCAGTTCTTC. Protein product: CSAPRGGAFYNEQFF.

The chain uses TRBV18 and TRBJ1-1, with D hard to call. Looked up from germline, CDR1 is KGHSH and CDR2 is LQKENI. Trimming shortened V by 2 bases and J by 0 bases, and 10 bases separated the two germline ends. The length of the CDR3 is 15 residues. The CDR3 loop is CASSPSSGVNTEAFF. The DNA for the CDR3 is TGTGCCAGCTCACCAAGTTCGGGCGTGAACACTGAAGCTTTCTTT.

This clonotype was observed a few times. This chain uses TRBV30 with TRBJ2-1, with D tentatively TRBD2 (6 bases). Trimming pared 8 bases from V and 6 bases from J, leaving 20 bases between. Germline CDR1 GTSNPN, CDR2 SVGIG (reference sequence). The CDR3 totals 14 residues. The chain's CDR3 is CATRGAEGLNEQFF. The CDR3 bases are TGTGCCACCCGAGGGGCGGAGGGGCTCAATGAGCAGTTCTTC.

The DNA of the CDR3 is TGTGCCAGCAGCTTGTATCAGGCCACCGGGGAGCTGTTTTTT. It yields the protein CASSLYQATGELFF. The rearrangement uses TRBV5-5 and TRBJ2-2; no definite D call. Per the germline V gene, CDR1 is SGHKS and CDR2 is YYEKEE (reference sequence). V shed 1 base and J shed 4 bases, with 8 bases lying between them. CDR3 length: 14 amino acids.

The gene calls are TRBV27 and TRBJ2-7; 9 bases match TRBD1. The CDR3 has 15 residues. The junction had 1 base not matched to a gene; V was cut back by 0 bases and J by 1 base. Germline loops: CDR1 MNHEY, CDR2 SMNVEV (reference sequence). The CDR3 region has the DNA TGTGCCAGCAGTTTATCGACAGGGGGGTCCTACGAGCAGTACTTC. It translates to CASSLSTGGSYEQYF.

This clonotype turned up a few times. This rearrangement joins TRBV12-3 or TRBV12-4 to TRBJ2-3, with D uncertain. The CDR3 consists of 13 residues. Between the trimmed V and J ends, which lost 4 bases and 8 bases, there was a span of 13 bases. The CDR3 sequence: CASSSRVQPTQYF. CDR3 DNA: TGTGCCAGCAGTTCCCGCGTCCAACCTACGCAGTATTTT.

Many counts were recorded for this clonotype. The CDR3 reads CASSSTSGTDTQYF. Here the CDR3 DNA reads TGTGCCAGCAGTTCGACTAGCGGCACAGATACGCAGTATTTT. The chain couples TRBV7-9 to TRBJ2-3; 8 bases are a match to TRBD2. The germline V gene encodes CDR1 SEHNR and CDR2 FQNEAQ (reference sequence). V lost 6 bases, J lost 1 base, and 3 bases stayed unmatched. The CDR3 is 14 amino acids.

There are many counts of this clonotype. CDR3 region: CASRRAGSTDTQYF. In DNA form, the CDR3 reads TGCGCCAGTAGAAGGGCCGGTTCCACAGATACGCAGTATTTT. J is TRBJ2-3 and V is TRBV5-1; D is undetermined. Germline CDR1 reads SGHRS; CDR2 reads YFSETQ. V was trimmed by 8 bases and J by 2 bases, leaving 15 bases between them. The CDR3 length is 14 residues.

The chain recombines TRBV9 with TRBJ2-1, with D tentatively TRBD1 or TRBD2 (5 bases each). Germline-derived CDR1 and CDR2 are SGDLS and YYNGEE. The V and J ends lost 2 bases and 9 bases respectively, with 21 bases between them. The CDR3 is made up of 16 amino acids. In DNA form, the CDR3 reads TGTGCCAGCAGCGTCCAGGGCGAGGGTGTTGCTGCTGAGCAGTTCTTC. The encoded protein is CASSVQGEGVAAEQFF.

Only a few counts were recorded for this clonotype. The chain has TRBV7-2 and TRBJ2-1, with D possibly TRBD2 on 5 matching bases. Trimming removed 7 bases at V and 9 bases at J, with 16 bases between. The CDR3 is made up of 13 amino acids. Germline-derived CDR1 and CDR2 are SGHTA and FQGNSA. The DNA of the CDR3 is TGTGCCAGCACCAAAGGGCTAGCTGTTGAGCAGTTCTTC. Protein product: CASTKGLAVEQFF.

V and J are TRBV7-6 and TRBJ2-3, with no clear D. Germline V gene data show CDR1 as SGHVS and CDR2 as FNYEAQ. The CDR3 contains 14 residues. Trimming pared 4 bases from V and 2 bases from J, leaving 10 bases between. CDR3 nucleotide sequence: TGTGCCAGCAGCTCCCGTCGCGACACAGATACGCAGTATTTT. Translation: CASSSRRDTDTQYF. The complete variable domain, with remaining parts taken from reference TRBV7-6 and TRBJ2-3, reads GAGVSQSPRYKVTKRGQDVALRCDPISGHVSLYWYRQALGQGPEFLTYFNYEAQQDKSGLPNDRFSAERPEGSISTLTIQRTEQRDSAMYRCASSSRRDTDTQYFGPGTRLTVL.

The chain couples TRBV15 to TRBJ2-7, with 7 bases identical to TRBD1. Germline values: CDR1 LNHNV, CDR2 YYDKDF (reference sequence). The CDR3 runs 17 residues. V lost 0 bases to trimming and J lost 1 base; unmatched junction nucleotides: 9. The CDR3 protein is CATSRDRDRDSSYEQYF. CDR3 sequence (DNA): TGTGCCACCAGCAGAGATCGAGACCGGGACAGTTCCTACGAGCAGTACTTC.

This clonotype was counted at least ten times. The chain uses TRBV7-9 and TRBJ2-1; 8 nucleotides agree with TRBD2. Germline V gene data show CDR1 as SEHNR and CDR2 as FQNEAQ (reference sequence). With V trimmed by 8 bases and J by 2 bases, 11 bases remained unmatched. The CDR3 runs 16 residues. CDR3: CASGAAGGATYNEQFF. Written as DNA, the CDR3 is TGTGCCAGCGGGGCGGCGGGAGGCGCGACCTACAATGAGCAGTTCTTC.

CDR3 sequence: CASSLDEGPYEQYF. DNA for the CDR3: TGTGCCAGCAGCTTAGACGAGGGTCCCTACGAGCAGTACTTC. The chain links TRBV7-8 to TRBJ2-7; D is perhaps TRBD2 (5 bases). Deletions cut 1 base from V and 2 bases from J, with 9 bases between. This CDR3 has 14 amino acids. Germline assignment: CDR1 SGHVS and CDR2 FQNEAQ. The full variable domain, rest sourced from reference TRBV7-8 and TRBJ2-7, is GAGVSQSPRYKVAKRGQDVALRCDPISGHVSLFWYQQALGQGPEFLTYFQNEAQLDKSGLPSDRFFAERPEGSVSTLKIQRTQQEDSAVYLCASSLDEGPYEQYFGPGTRLTVT.

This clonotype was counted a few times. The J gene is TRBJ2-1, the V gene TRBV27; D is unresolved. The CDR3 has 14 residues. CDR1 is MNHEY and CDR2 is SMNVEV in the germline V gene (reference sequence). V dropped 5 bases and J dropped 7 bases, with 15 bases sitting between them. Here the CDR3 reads CASSRIAPRNEQFF. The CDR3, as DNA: TGTGCCAGCAGTCGTATCGCCCCACGGAATGAGCAGTTCTTC.